What follows is one T cell receptor beta chain and its context. The data are from a study of T cells expressing NK-cell markers. Study information: Seven sequenced donors out of eight were HCMV-seropositive, one seronegative.

From the 5' RACE reads, TCRdb lists one entry per CDR3 protein and no DNA. The listing contains about 160,000 distinct CDR3 sequences. The CDR3 has 19 amino acids. Per the germline V gene, CDR1 is SGHRS and CDR2 is YFSETQ. V and J are TRBV5-1 and TRBJ2-1; TCRdb selects TRBD2, and the lack of DNA leaves this call unchecked. The sample comprised blood T cells: a sorted CD56 or NKG2C T cell subset, CD4+ or CD8+ T cells, or bulk PBMC T cells (not recorded which). The sequence was collected from a woman aged 18 to 75 in good health. The CDR3 loop reads CASSSLQGTSGSIVNEQFF. The full variable domain, with the rest looked up from reference TRBV5-1 and TRBJ2-1, is KAGVTQTPRYLIKTRGQQVTLSCSPISGHRSVSWYQQTPGQGLQFLFEYFSETQRNKGNFPGRFSGRQFSNSRSEMNVSTLELGDSALYLCASSSLQGTSGSIVNEQFFGPGTRLTVL.